The source of this T cell receptor (beta chain) is a study of PD-L1 blockade in urothelial cancer. Across the whole study: Blood was subjected to analysis at 3 weeks (second dose) and 6 weeks following treatment start.

As to time point: peripheral blood 6 weeks after treatment start. TCRdb's table, derived via immunoSEQ multiplex PCR, lists solely in-frame clones and lacks some. Found here are around 50,000 clones, approximately 90% of them singletons; the top ten hold less than 3%. Germline lookup yields CDR1 SGHRS and CDR2 YFSETQ. This CDR3 comprises 17 residues. Trimming cost V 4 bases and J 0 bases; bases outside gene matches: 8. The sequence was collected from a man in his sixties with urothelial cancer. The sample was PBMCs, taken around atezolizumab (anti-PD-L1) treatment. The rearrangement uses TRBV5-1 and TRBJ1-3; 9 positions agree with TRBD1. The CDR3 reads CASSPGGTGSSGNTIYF. The CDR3 coding sequence is TGCGCCAGCAGCCCCGGCGGGACAGGGAGCTCTGGAAACACCATATATTTT.